Listed below are T cell receptor beta chains from one sample, sequenced in a study of blood T cell repertoires in COVID-19. This table comes from immunoSEQ multiplex PCR, and its TCRdb copy is limited to in-frame clones, with some not included. The sample includes approximately 21,000 clones, around nine tenths of them seen just once. The sequenced sample was peripheral blood. Receptors were obtained from a human donor with acute or convalescent COVID-19. The donor label of this sample is uncertain. CDR3s include the opening cysteine and the closing phenylalanine or tryptophan. D genes are given only for firm matches. Clone size is shown for a subset of rows, as once, few, many or a class of expanded clone.

CDR3aa	CDR3nt	v_gene	d_gene	abundance	j_gene
CASTRLAEAFF	TGTGCCAGCACCCGTCTCGCTGAAGCTTTCTTT	TRBV6-6	-	few	TRBJ1-1
CATRRAGVGNEQFF	TGTGCCACTCGCCGCGCAGGGGTTGGGAATGAGCAGTTCTTC	TRBV19	-	once	TRBJ2-1
CASSPRDSRNIQYF	TGTGCCAGTAGTCCTCGGGACAGTCGAAACATTCAGTACTTC	TRBV19	TRBD1	-	TRBJ2-4
CASSLGIAPSPYEQYF	TGCGCCAGCAGCTTGGGGATAGCGCCTTCTCCCTACGAGCAGTACTTC	TRBV5-1	-	-	TRBJ2-7
CASSEAGEGYGYTF	TGTGCCAGCAGTGAAGCAGGGGAAGGCTATGGCTACACCTTC	TRBV6-1	-	-	TRBJ1-2
CASNLAGGNTGELFF	TGTGCCAGCAATCTAGCGGGGGGGAACACCGGGGAGCTGTTTTTT	TRBV2	TRBD2	-	TRBJ2-2
CASSQIRTGTSQETQYF	TGTGCCAGCAGCCAAATCAGGACAGGGACTTCCCAAGAGACCCAGTACTTC	TRBV3-1/TRBV3-2	TRBD1	-	TRBJ2-5
CASRRQGDTEAFF	TGTGCCAGCAGGAGACAGGGGGACACTGAAGCTTTCTTT	TRBV2	TRBD1	once	TRBJ1-1
CASSVGTGYGYTF	TGTGCCAGCAGCGTAGGGACAGGGTACGGCTACACCTTC	TRBV9	TRBD1	-	TRBJ1-2
CASSAVPDSSYGYTF	TGTGCCAGCAGCGCGGTACCAGACAGTAGCTATGGCTACACCTTC	TRBV3-1/TRBV3-2	-	once	TRBJ1-2
CASSKTIAEQFF	TGTGCCAGCAGCAAGACTATAGCTGAGCAGTTCTTC	TRBV12-3/TRBV12-4	-	-	TRBJ2-1
CSVGAGANTGELFF	TGCAGCGTTGGAGCAGGGGCAAATACCGGGGAGCTGTTTTTT	TRBV29-1	-	-	TRBJ2-2
CASSQTTGWGNEQFF	TGTGCCAGCAGCCAGACAACAGGGTGGGGCAATGAGCAGTTCTTC	TRBV14	-	-	TRBJ2-1
CASSRQPTTNEKLFF	TGTGCCAGCAGTCGACAGCCTACAACTAATGAAAAACTGTTTTTT	TRBV2	-	-	TRBJ1-4
CASRTGQASRPYF	TGTGCCAGCAGAACCGGACAGGCTTCACGTCCGTACTTC	TRBV6-5	TRBD1	-	TRBJ2-7
CASSSTTGGDEKLFF	TGTGCCAGCAGTTCCACAACAGGGGGAGACGAAAAACTGTTTTTT	TRBV6-5	TRBD1	once	TRBJ1-4
CASSPERNNYGYTF	TGTGCCAGCTCACCAGAGCGCAACAACTATGGCTACACCTTC	TRBV18	-	-	TRBJ1-2
CASSLNGWRSSSGNTIYF	TGTGCCAGCAGCTTAAACGGTTGGAGGAGCTCCTCTGGAAACACCATATATTTT	TRBV21-1	-	-	TRBJ1-3
CASSYSGANSPLHF	TGTGCCAGCAGTTACTCGGGGGCTAATTCACCCCTCCACTTT	TRBV6-5	-	-	TRBJ1-6
CSASTSGPSTDTQYF	TGCAGTGCTAGTACTAGCGGACCTAGCACAGATACGCAGTATTTT	TRBV20-1	TRBD2	-	TRBJ2-3
CASMDKPTGNTIYF	TGTGCCAGCATGGACAAGCCCACTGGAAACACCATATATTTT	TRBV2	-	-	TRBJ1-3
CASTSGTGNHEQYF	TGTGCCAGTACCTCGGGGACAGGGAACCACGAGCAGTACTTC	TRBV19	TRBD1	few	TRBJ2-7
CASSLARGQNTEAFF	TGTGCCAGCAGCTTGGCCAGGGGTCAGAACACTGAAGCTTTCTTT	TRBV5-5	-	-	TRBJ1-1
CASSEGTGAYGYTF	TGTGCCAGCAGTGAAGGGACAGGGGCCTATGGCTACACCTTC	TRBV2	TRBD1	-	TRBJ1-2
CASSRDSGREYF	TGTGCCAGTAGTCGGGACTCTGGGAGAGAGTACTTC	TRBV19	-	-	TRBJ2-4
CASSQERPGLNYGYTF	TGTGCCAGCAGCCAAGAAAGGCCAGGGTTAAACTATGGCTACACCTTC	TRBV3-1/TRBV3-2	-	-	TRBJ1-2
CASSIDQSVEQFF	TGTGCCAGTAGTATAGACCAGTCCGTTGAGCAGTTCTTC	TRBV19	-	-	TRBJ2-1
CASSALAGVVDEQFF	TGTGCCAGCAGCGCCCTAGCGGGAGTTGTGGATGAGCAGTTCTTC	TRBV5-4	TRBD2	-	TRBJ2-1
CASSQLPSGTSGRGSYNEQFF	TGTGCCAGCAGCCAACTACCCTCCGGGACTAGCGGGAGGGGCTCCTACAATGAGCAGTTCTTC	TRBV3-1/TRBV3-2	TRBD2	-	TRBJ2-1
CASSLDRNNEQFF	TGCGCCAGCAGCTTGGACAGAAACAATGAGCAGTTCTTC	TRBV5-1	-	-	TRBJ2-1
CASSPSGREQYF	TGTGCCAGCAGCCCCTCCGGTCGGGAGCAGTACTTC	TRBV12-3/TRBV12-4	-	once	TRBJ2-7
CASRRTINSYEQYF	TGTGCCAGCAGGCGGACTATCAACTCCTACGAGCAGTACTTC	TRBV3-1/TRBV3-2	-	-	TRBJ2-7
CASSEQGGHQPQHF	TGTGCCAGCAGTGAACAAGGGGGCCATCAGCCCCAGCATTTT	TRBV2	TRBD1	-	TRBJ1-5
CSGRTAVTEAFF	TGCAGCGGCCGAACGGCGGTGACTGAAGCTTTCTTT	TRBV29-1	-	few	TRBJ1-1
CASSEAGDEKLFF	TGTGCCAGCAGTGAGGCAGGGGATGAAAAACTGTTTTTT	TRBV2	-	-	TRBJ1-4
CASSQGGGYNEQFF	TGTGCCAGCAGTCAGGGGGGCGGCTACAATGAGCAGTTCTTC	TRBV6-5	-	-	TRBJ2-1
CASSPLRTGSGNTIYF	TGCGCCAGCAGCCCCCTGAGGACAGGCTCTGGAAACACCATATATTTT	TRBV5-1	TRBD1	-	TRBJ1-3
CASSFGTGGTGELFF	TGTGCCAGCAGCTTCGGAACAGGGGGCACCGGGGAGCTGTTTTTT	TRBV7-9	TRBD1	few	TRBJ2-2
CASSSTPQADTQYF	TGTGCCAGCAGCTCGACCCCGCAGGCAGATACGCAGTATTTT	TRBV7-2	-	-	TRBJ2-3
CASSLGTRYEQYF	TGTGCCAGCAGTTTGGGCACCAGATACGAGCAGTACTTC	TRBV12-3/TRBV12-4	-	-	TRBJ2-7
CAWSGLYTGELFF	TGTGCCTGGAGTGGACTGTACACCGGGGAGCTGTTTTTT	TRBV30	-	once	TRBJ2-2
CASSLEAGAGNTIYF	TGTGCCAGCAGCTTAGAGGCAGGGGCCGGAAACACCATATATTTT	TRBV7-9	-	-	TRBJ1-3
CASSLEGTSGYEQYF	TGCGCCAGCAGCTTGGAAGGGACTAGCGGCTACGAGCAGTACTTC	TRBV5-1	TRBD2	-	TRBJ2-7
CASSWGTSGYEQYF	TGCGCCAGCAGCTGGGGGACTAGCGGATACGAGCAGTACTTC	TRBV5-1	TRBD2	-	TRBJ2-7
CASSQGGSWGASGANVLTF	TGTGCCAGCTCCCAAGGGGGTAGTTGGGGAGCCTCTGGGGCCAACGTCCTGACTTTC	TRBV27	-	-	TRBJ2-6
CASMGGLHSNTIYF	TGTGCCAGCATGGGGGGGCTACACTCAAACACCATATATTTT	TRBV2	-	-	TRBJ1-3
CASSQDRGAPYEQYF	TGCGCCAGCAGCCAAGACAGGGGGGCCCCCTACGAGCAGTACTTC	TRBV4-3	-	-	TRBJ2-7
CASSSGQGTPYRSPLHF	TGTGCCAGCAGCTCTGGACAGGGAACCCCCTATAGGTCACCCCTCCACTTT	TRBV7-9	TRBD1	-	TRBJ1-6